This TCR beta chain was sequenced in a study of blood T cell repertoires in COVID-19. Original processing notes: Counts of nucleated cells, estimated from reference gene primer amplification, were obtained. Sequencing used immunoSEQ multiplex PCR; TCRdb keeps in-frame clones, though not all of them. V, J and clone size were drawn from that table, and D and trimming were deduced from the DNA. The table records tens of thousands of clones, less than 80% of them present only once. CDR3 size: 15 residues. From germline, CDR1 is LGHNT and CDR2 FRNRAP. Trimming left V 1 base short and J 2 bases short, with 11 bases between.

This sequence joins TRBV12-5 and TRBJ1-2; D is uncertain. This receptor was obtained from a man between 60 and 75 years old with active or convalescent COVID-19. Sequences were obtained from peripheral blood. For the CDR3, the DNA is TGTGCTAGTGGTTTGGCGGGTTATGGAAACTATGGCTACACCTTC. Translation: CASGLAGYGNYGYTF.